Listed here is a single TCR beta chain. In its sample, this clone was seen a few times. What this receptor recognizes is not known. Base qualities are missing; no much larger clone stands one base away. TCRbeta CDR3 regions were amplified from genomic DNA using the immunoSEQ Assay, a bias-controlled multiplex PCR. As for the authors' bioinformatics: The number of nucleated cells in each sample was estimated by amplification of reference gene primers within the assay. To quantify the absolute abundance of each unique TCRbeta CDR3 rearrangement, sequence reads were collapsed and filtered. For each sample, productive Simpson clonality was calculated as the square root of Simpson's diversity index over productive rearrangements. The source is immuneACCESS, and TCRdb retained only in-frame sequences with V and J called. Part of the clones is not carried over; for the studies checked, unresolved V genes explain less than half of this, and the remainder is unexplained. Clone size and the V and J calls come from that table; the DNA yielded D and trimming. Recorded for this sample are about 76,000 clones; 65% to 90% of them occurred a single time. The ten largest clones represent 15% to 20% of the sample.

This specimen comes from a study of blood T cell repertoires in COVID-19 (dated by TCRdb to about 2020). In terms of the full investigation: Samples covering the acute and convalescent phases of COVID-19 were provided by collaborators in the United States, Italy and Spain. Samples were obtained from the ongoing ImmuneRACE study (first 160 participants) and from 1,254 subjects provided by 6 global collaborators. Where available, HLA class I and class II types were taken from metadata supplied by the sample provider and were not determined by assay-based typing. The prospective study material was composed of cDNA or gDNA derived from T cells, B-cell-depleted T cells, or PBMCs. Subjects who had been exposed to COVID-19, were actively infected with it, or had recovered from it provided the deeply sampled blood TCRbeta repertoires that made up the dataset. A de-identified subject ID, COVID-19 status, age in years and sex were almost always included in the sample metadata. A freely available public database, intended as a resource for researchers studying the immune response to SARS-CoV-2, is where the repertoires were released.

Whole blood was collected in K2EDTA tubes by collaborating institutions according to the institutions' own protocols. For TCRbeta analysis, collaborators shipped samples as frozen whole blood, isolated PBMCs, or DNA extracted from either of those sample types. General study outcomes and caveats: How much clinical and demographic metadata was included differed by source and by participant, and the metadata was provided uncurated.

V is pared back by 2 bases and J by 5 bases, with 6 bases lying between the germline termini. The CDR3 spans 12 residues, from the cysteine through the phenylalanine. Solely the CDR3 DNA is kept, with 36 bases framed from the first base. In the germline V gene, CDR1 corresponds to MNHEY and CDR2 to SVGAGI. The origin of this receptor is a human donor in a cohort sampled during active COVID-19. Rearrangement joined TRBV6-5 to TRBJ1-2, with TRBD1 tentatively as D gene (6 bases match). Sequenced input: peripheral blood. The nucleotides read TGTGCCAGCAGTTACCAGGGGTATGGCTACACCTTC. It is translated as CASSYQGYGYTF.